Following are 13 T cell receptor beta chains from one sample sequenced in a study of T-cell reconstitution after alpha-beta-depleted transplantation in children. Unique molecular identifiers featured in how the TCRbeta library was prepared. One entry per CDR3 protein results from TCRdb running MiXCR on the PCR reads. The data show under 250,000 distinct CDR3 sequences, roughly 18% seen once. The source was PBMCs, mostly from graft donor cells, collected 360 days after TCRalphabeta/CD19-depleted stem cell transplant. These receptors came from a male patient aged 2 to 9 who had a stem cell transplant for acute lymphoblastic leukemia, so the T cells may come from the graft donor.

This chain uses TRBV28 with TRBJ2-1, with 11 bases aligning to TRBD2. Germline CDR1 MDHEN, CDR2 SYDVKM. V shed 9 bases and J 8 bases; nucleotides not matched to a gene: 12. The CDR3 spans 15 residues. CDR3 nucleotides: TGTGCCAGTACTAATAGCGGGGGGGCCGTTTATGAGCAGTTCTTC. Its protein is CASTNSGGAVYEQFF.

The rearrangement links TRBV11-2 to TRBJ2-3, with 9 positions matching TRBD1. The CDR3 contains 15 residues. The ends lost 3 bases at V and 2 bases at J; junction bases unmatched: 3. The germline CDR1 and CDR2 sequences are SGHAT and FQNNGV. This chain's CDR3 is CASSLYRGHTDTQYF. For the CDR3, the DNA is TGTGCCAGCAGCTTGTACAGGGGGCACACAGATACGCAGTATTTT.

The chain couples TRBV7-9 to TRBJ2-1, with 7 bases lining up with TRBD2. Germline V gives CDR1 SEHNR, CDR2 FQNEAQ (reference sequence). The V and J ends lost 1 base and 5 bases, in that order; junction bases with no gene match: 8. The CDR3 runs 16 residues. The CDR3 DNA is TGTGCCAGCAGCTTAGGGGAGGGGCAGGCGCACAATGAGCAGTTCTTC. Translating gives CASSLGEGQAHNEQFF.

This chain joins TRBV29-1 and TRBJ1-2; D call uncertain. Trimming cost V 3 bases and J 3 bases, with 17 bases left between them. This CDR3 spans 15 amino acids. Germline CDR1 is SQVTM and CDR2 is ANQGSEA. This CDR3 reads CSVDRNGKGYYGYTF. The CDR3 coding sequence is TGCAGCGTTGACAGGAATGGGAAAGGGTACTATGGCTACACCTTC. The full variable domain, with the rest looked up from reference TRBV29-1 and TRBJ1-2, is SAVISQKPSRDICQRGTSLTIQCQVDSQVTMMFWYRQQPGQSLTLIATANQGSEATYESGFVIDKFPISRPNLTFSTLTVSNMSPEDSSIYLCSVDRNGKGYYGYTFGSGTRLTVV.

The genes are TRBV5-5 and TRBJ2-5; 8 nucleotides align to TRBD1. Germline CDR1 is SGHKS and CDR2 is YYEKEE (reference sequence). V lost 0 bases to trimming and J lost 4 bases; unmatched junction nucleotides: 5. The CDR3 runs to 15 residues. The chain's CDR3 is CASSLAGQAIETQYF. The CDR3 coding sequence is TGTGCCAGCAGCTTGGCGGGACAGGCGATAGAGACCCAGTACTTC.

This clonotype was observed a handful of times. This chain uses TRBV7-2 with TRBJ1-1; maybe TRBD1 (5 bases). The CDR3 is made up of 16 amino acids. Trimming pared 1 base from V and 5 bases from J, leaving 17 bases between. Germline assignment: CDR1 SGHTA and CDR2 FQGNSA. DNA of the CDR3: TGTGCCAGCAGCTTAGGAATTGGTGGGTGGGGGACTGAAGCTTTCTTT. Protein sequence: CASSLGIGGWGTEAFF.

The CDR3, as DNA: TGTGCCAGCAGCGACCTGTGGGGCAATGAGCAGTTCTTC. Its translation: CASSDLWGNEQFF. This rearrangement joins TRBV11-2 to TRBJ2-1; unclear D gene. V was pared by 5 bases and J by 6 bases, with 11 bases between. The germline CDR1 and CDR2 sequences are SGHAT and FQNNGV. This CDR3 has 13 residues.

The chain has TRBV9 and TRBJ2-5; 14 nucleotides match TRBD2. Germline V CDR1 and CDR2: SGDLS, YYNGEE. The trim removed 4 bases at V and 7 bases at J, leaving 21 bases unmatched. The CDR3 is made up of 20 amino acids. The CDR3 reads CASSSSSPGTSGGAPGTQYF. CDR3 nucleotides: TGTGCCAGCAGCTCCTCAAGTCCCGGGACTAGCGGGGGCGCTCCGGGGACCCAGTACTTC.

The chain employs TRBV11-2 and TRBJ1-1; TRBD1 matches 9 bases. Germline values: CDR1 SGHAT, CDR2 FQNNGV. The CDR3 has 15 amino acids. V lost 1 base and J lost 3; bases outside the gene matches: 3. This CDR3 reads CASSLAGQGYTEAFF. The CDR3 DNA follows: TGTGCCAGCAGCTTAGCGGGACAGGGATACACTGAAGCTTTCTTT.

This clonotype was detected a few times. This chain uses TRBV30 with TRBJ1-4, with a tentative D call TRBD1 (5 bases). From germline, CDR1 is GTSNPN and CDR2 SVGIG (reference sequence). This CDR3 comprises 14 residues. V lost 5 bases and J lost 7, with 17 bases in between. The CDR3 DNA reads TGTGCCTGGCCCCGGACTGCGGGACCTGAAAAACTGTTTTTT. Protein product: CAWPRTAGPEKLFF.

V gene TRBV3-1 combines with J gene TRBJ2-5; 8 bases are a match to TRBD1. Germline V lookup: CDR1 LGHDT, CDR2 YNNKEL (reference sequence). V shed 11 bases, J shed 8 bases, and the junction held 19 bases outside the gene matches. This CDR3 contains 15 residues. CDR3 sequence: CASTQGTGPKNTQYF. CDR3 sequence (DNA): TGTGCCTCCACCCAAGGGACAGGACCCAAGAACACCCAGTACTTC.

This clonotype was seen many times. The CDR3 nucleotides are TGTGCCAGCTCACCACCGGGGCACGATTACACTGAAGCTTTCTTT. Protein: CASSPPGHDYTEAFF. The genes are TRBV18 and TRBJ1-1, with D possibly TRBD1 on 5 matching bases. The V and J ends lost 0 bases and 3 bases respectively, with 11 bases between them. Germline V CDR1 and CDR2: KGHSH, LQKENI. CDR3 length equals 15 residues.

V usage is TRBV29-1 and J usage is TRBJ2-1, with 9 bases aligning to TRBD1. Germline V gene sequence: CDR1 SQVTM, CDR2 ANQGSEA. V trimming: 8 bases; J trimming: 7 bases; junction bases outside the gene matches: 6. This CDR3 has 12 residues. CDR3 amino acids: CSMGQGTNEQFF. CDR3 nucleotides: TGCAGCATGGGACAGGGTACAAATGAGCAGTTCTTC.